This TCR beta chain was captured in a study of vaccination effects on CD4 cells after COVID-19. Study conclusions and caveats: In the late period after vaccination, infection- and vaccine-induced clones contracted markedly.

The method was immunoSEQ multiplex PCR; TCRdb's version includes in-frame clones alone and lacks a portion of them. The sample shows roughly 70,000 clones, roughly 76% of them seen only once. As concerns this clone: Its antigen is unknown.

Expansion with viral peptide pools was applied to antigen-specific CD4+ T cells by the ViraFEST assay prior to sequencing. CD4+ T cell isolation took place after nine to eleven days of culture. It was two doses of either the BNT162b2 or mRNA-1273 vaccine that participants received. The germline V and J ends were trimmed by 4 bases and 8 bases, with 11 bases remaining between them. Germline CDR1 SGHDN, CDR2 FVKESK. This CDR3 region has 12 residues. The sequence was collected from a human donor who received a COVID-19 vaccine. The chain combines TRBV14 with TRBJ1-1, with D maybe TRBD1 (6 bases). Source: CD4+ T cells from PBMCs cultured with HCoV-OC43 spike peptides, taken after COVID-19 vaccination. Subset indicated: HCoV-OC43 spike overlapping peptide pool stimulation. The CDR3 bases are TGTGCCAGCAGCCCCGGGACACACGAAGCTTTCTTT. It codes for CASSPGTHEAFF.